The entry below describes one T cell receptor beta chain. Sequencing was performed with immunoSEQ multiplex PCR; in TCRdb, only in-frame clones are kept and a portion is missing. Of about 62,000 clones in the sample, 98% were seen once. The data were taken from a study of technical replicates of blood from a few donors. This CDR3 is 13 amino acids long. The germline V gene has CDR1 SGHRS and CDR2 YFSETQ. With 4 bases clipped from V and 7 bases from J, the junction kept 5 bases outside the gene matches. This TCR was sampled from a human donor in good health. The sequenced sample consisted of T cells isolated from PBMCs. The chain has TRBV5-1 and TRBJ2-1, with 7 bases fitting TRBD1. CDR3 loop: CASSTGQENEQFF. The CDR3 nucleotides read TGCGCCAGCAGCACCGGACAGGAAAATGAGCAGTTCTTC.